This T cell receptor beta chain was captured in a study of blood T cell repertoires in COVID-19. Study-wide context: The United States, Italy and Spain were the sources of the acute and convalescent COVID-19 samples.

Generated by immunoSEQ multiplex PCR, the TCRdb table keeps only in-frame clones and is missing some. Of 250,000 or so clones listed, 83% were seen once; the top ten hold roughly 5%. Per germline, CDR1 SQVTM and CDR2 ANQGSEA. This CDR3 has 13 amino acids. With 3 bases clipped from V and 8 bases from J, the junction kept 7 bases outside the gene matches. The V and J genes are TRBV29-1 and TRBJ1-2; TRBD1 aligns across 9 bases. The sample consisted of peripheral blood. The TCR originated in a human donor in a cohort sampled during active COVID-19. The CDR3 loop is CSVDRRDRAGYTF. The DNA of the CDR3 is TGCAGCGTTGATAGACGGGACAGGGCCGGCTACACCTTC.